The present entry profiles one T cell receptor beta chain with its context. TCRdb re-analysed the 5' RACE reads in MiXCR, keeping a single row per CDR3 protein. This table has about 630,000 distinct CDR3 sequences, 9% to 15% appearing once. The V gene end was trimmed by 10 bases and the J gene end by 1 base; junction bases not matched to a gene: 0. Germline V lookup: CDR1 ENHRY, CDR2 SYGVKD. CDR3 length equals 11 residues. The sample comes from a study of T cells after yellow fever vaccination. The sequences come from PBMCs, collected on the day of the yellow fever booster vaccination. The receptor's source is a man younger than 45 who received the YFV17D yellow fever vaccine. The V and J genes are TRBV10-3 and TRBJ2-7, with TRBD2 matching 8 bases. DNA for the CDR3: TGTGCCACGGGGGGGTCCTACGAGCAGTACTTC. It yields the protein CATGGSYEQYF.